These 31 T cell receptor beta chains were all obtained from the same sample, sequenced in a study of blood T cell repertoires in COVID-19 (dated by TCRdb to 2018 to 2021). Receptor libraries were prepared by the immunoSEQ multiplex PCR assay. Not all clones reach the TCRdb copy of this immuneACCESS table, which keeps in-frame sequences only. Checked studies attribute under half of the gap to unresolved V genes and leave the rest unexplained. This sample is represented by fewer than 500,000 clones; 86% of them were singletons. The ten most abundant clones make up under 1.5% of the sample. The sequencing sample was made of peripheral blood. Receptors were obtained from a woman between 25 and 40 years old with active or convalescent COVID-19.

The chain combines TRBV27 with TRBJ2-3, with TRBD1 matching over 8 bases. V gave up 6 bases and J gave up 0 bases; unmatched junction bases: 5. Germline-derived CDR1 and CDR2 are MNHEY and SMNVEV (reference sequence). This CDR3 is built from 15 residues. As DNA, the CDR3 is TGTGCCAGCAGAAACAGGGGGGCTAGCACAGATACGCAGTATTTT. Amino acid sequence: CASRNRGASTDTQYF.

The chain links TRBV2 to TRBJ2-1, with 8 bases matching TRBD2. The germline gives CDR1 SNHLY, CDR2 FYNNEI. CDR3 length equals 15 residues. V shed 2 bases and J 0 bases; nucleotides not matched to a gene: 0. Here the CDR3 reads CASSELAGSYNEQFF. In nucleotides, the CDR3 is TGTGCCAGCAGTGAACTAGCGGGCTCCTACAATGAGCAGTTCTTC.

For the CDR3, the DNA is TGTGCCACCAGCAGCCGGGACAGATCCTCTGGGGCCAACGTCCTGACTTTC. It specifies CATSSRDRSSGANVLTF. The chain is built from TRBV15 and TRBJ2-6, with 7 positions matching TRBD1. Germline-derived CDR1 and CDR2 are LNHNV and YYDKDF (reference sequence). The trim removed 3 bases at V and 0 bases at J, leaving 5 bases unmatched. The CDR3 sequence is 17 residues long.

This chain joins TRBV5-1 and TRBJ2-1; D remains ambiguous. Per the germline V gene, CDR1 is SGHRS and CDR2 is YFSETQ. With 0 bases removed from V and 9 bases from J, the gap between germline ends came to 7 bases. The CDR3 totals 12 residues. The CDR3, as DNA: TGCGCCAGCAGCTTGGGAGTTCCTGAGCAGTTCTTC. Translating it yields CASSLGVPEQFF.

The gene calls are TRBV6-1 and TRBJ1-2; possibly TRBD1 for D (6 bases). Per germline, CDR1 MNHNS and CDR2 SASEGT. V was pared by 2 bases and J by 4 bases, with 11 bases between. The CDR3 extends over 14 amino acids. In DNA form, the CDR3 reads TGTGCCAGCAGTGAATGGGGGCTCCCCTATGGCTACACCTTC. Translated: CASSEWGLPYGYTF.

The CDR3 loop reads CASRRQGSTHYTF. The CDR3 region has the DNA TGTGCCAGCAGACGACAGGGGTCTACTCACTACACCTTC. This chain connects TRBV6-6 to TRBJ1-2; 8 nucleotides line up with TRBD1. Losses at the gene ends were 6 bases for V and 10 bases for J; bases not matched to a gene: 10. The CDR3 spans 13 residues. Looked up from germline, CDR1 is MNHNY and CDR2 is SVGAGI (reference sequence).

The chain links TRBV18 to TRBJ2-1; no reliable D call. V was shortened by 0 bases and J by 3 bases, with 9 bases between the two germline ends. Per germline, CDR1 KGHSH and CDR2 LQKENI. The CDR3 spans 15 residues. CDR3 residues: CASSPPVARYNEQFF. CDR3 DNA sequence: TGTGCCAGCTCACCACCGGTGGCCCGCTACAATGAGCAGTTCTTC.

V usage is TRBV21-1 and J usage is TRBJ1-5. TRBV21-1 is marked as a pseudogene. The CDR3 covers 15 residues. The CDR3 DNA reads TGTGCCAGCAGCAAAGATTGGGGGAGGAATCAGCCCCAGCATTTT. Protein product: CASSKDWGRNQPQHF.

This chain joins TRBV3-1 (or the pseudogene TRBV3-2) and TRBJ1-4; unclear D gene. CDR3 length equals 14 residues. The V end was cut by 0 bases, the J end by 5 bases, with 7 bases between. The germline V gene has CDR1 LGHDT and CDR2 YNNKEL (reference sequence). The CDR3 nucleotides are TGTGCCAGCAGCCAAGATCTAGAGAATGAAAAACTGTTTTTT. It codes for CASSQDLENEKLFF.

The J gene is TRBJ1-4, the V gene TRBV5-6, with TRBD1 matching 11 bases. Germline CDR1 SGHDT, CDR2 YYEEEE. V was clipped by 0 bases and J by 7 bases; unmatched bases: 2. CDR3 size: 15 residues. CDR3 bases: TGTGCCAGCAGCTTGGCCGGGACAGGGGGTGAAAAACTGTTTTTT. Translated, it gives CASSLAGTGGEKLFF. Based on the CDR3 plus reference TRBV5-6 and TRBJ1-4, the full variable domain is DAGVTQSPTHLIKTRGQQVTLRCSPKSGHDTVSWYQQALGQGPQFIFQYYEEEERQRGNFPDRFSGHQFPNYSSELNVNALLLGDSALYLCASSLAGTGGEKLFFGSGTQLSVL.

This clone occurred once. V and J are TRBV3-1 (or the pseudogene TRBV3-2) and TRBJ2-3, with a weak D call TRBD2 (6 bases). The germline V gene encodes CDR1 LGHDT and CDR2 YNNKEL (reference sequence). CDR3 length: 16 residues. V lost 2 bases and J 0 bases, leaving 12 bases between the germline ends. The CDR3 bases are TGTGCCAGCAGCCAACGCGGGGACCCAAGCACAGATACGCAGTATTTT. It encodes CASSQRGDPSTDTQYF.

This rearrangement joins TRBV10-3 to TRBJ2-7, with 16 bases that match TRBD2. The junction had 12 bases not matched to a gene; V was cut back by 5 bases and J by 2 bases. CDR3 length: 19 residues. In germline, CDR1 is ENHRY, CDR2 SYGVKD. CDR3 DNA sequence: TGTGCCATCAGTATCTCCGGGACTAGCGGGGGGGCCGCCCCCTACGAGCAGTACTTC. Translated, it gives CAISISGTSGGAAPYEQYF.

The chain couples TRBV19 to TRBJ1-4, with TRBD1 as a possible D gene (5 bases). Trimming pared 9 bases from V and 7 bases from J, leaving 18 bases between. CDR1 and CDR2 (germline): LNHDA, SQIVND (reference sequence). The CDR3 contains 14 residues. For the CDR3, the DNA is TGTGCCAGCTCACTCCCGGGGGTAGGTGAAAAACTGTTTTTT. Residues: CASSLPGVGEKLFF.

This clone has a single count. The rearrangement links TRBV11-3 to TRBJ2-1; maybe TRBD2 (5 bases). The CDR3 is 13 residues long. Trimming pared 3 bases from V and 9 bases from J, leaving 12 bases between. Germline-derived CDR1 and CDR2 are SGHNT and YENEEA. DNA for the CDR3: TGTGCCAGCAGCTTCACGGCGGGTGGTGAGCAGTTCTTC. The encoded protein is CASSFTAGGEQFF.

The chain couples TRBV6-5 to TRBJ2-5; D not certain. Trimming removed 7 bases from V and 4 bases from J, with 16 bases in between. Germline V gives CDR1 MNHEY, CDR2 SVGAGI. This CDR3 has 14 amino acids. The CDR3: CASILEADRETQYF. The CDR3 DNA reads as TGTGCCAGCATCCTTGAGGCCGATAGAGAGACCCAGTACTTC.

This chain links TRBV3-1 (or the pseudogene TRBV3-2) with TRBJ2-7, with D unclear. This CDR3 is 11 amino acids long. Germline V gives CDR1 LGHDT, CDR2 YNNKEL (reference sequence). Trimming took 6 bases from V and 7 from J, leaving 10 bases between them. The CDR3 region is CASRSQKEQYF. The CDR3 DNA reads TGTGCCAGCAGGTCCCAGAAAGAGCAGTACTTC.

The chain employs TRBV4-1 and TRBJ1-1; TRBD1 is a possible D gene (5 bases). V lost 1 base to trimming and J lost 7 bases, with 10 bases between them. Germline loops: CDR1 MGHRA, CDR2 YSYEKL. The CDR3 sequence is 13 residues long. CDR3 loop: CASSQGGRDEAFF. The CDR3 DNA follows: TGCGCCAGCAGCCAAGGGGGGAGGGATGAAGCTTTCTTT.

The chain recombines TRBV19 with TRBJ1-2; 9 nucleotides line up with TRBD1. Germline loops: CDR1 LNHDA, CDR2 SQIVND (reference sequence). CDR3 size: 14 residues. V shed 5 bases and J 4 bases; nucleotides not matched to a gene: 5. The CDR3 spells CASSPRDRVYGYTF. Written as DNA, the CDR3 is TGTGCCAGTAGTCCCCGGGACAGGGTCTATGGCTACACCTTC.

This clone was counted between two and nine times. This sequence joins TRBV27 and TRBJ2-7; perhaps TRBD1 as D (5 bases). The CDR3 runs 13 residues. With 6 bases removed from V and 3 bases from J, the gap between germline ends came to 12 bases. CDR1 is MNHEY and CDR2 is SMNVEV in the germline V gene (reference sequence). CDR3 residues: CASRSSGYYEQYF. For the CDR3, the DNA is TGTGCCAGCAGATCTTCAGGGTACTACGAGCAGTACTTC.

The chain has TRBV15 and TRBJ2-6, with D possibly being TRBD1 (5 bases). The ends were cut back, 1 base at V and 2 bases at J, with 6 bases in the middle. CDR1 is LNHNV, CDR2 YYDKDF, per germline (reference sequence). The length of the CDR3 is 15 residues. The CDR3 bases are TGTGCCACCAGCAGAGGGGGCCCTGGGGCCAACGTCCTGACTTTC. Its translation: CATSRGGPGANVLTF.

The chain recombines TRBV6-5 with TRBJ2-7, with 7 bases fitting TRBD1. The length of the CDR3 is 12 residues. Trimming removed 5 bases from V and 11 bases from J; junction bases left unmatched: 9. CDR1 and CDR2 (germline): MNHEY, SVGAGI. The CDR3 here is CASSQSTGLEYF. CDR3 nucleotide sequence: TGTGCCAGCAGTCAGTCGACAGGGTTGGAGTACTTC.

CDR3 protein: CASSLENRGGRAFEQYF. In nucleotides, the CDR3 is TGTGCCAGCAGCTTAGAGAATAGGGGCGGGAGGGCCTTCGAGCAGTACTTC. V and J are TRBV7-9 and TRBJ2-7; 9 positions match TRBD2. Losses at the gene ends were 1 base for V and 6 bases for J; bases not matched to a gene: 13. Germline-derived CDR1 and CDR2 are SEHNR and FQNEAQ (reference sequence). The CDR3 consists of 17 residues. Full variable domain (rest looked up from reference TRBV7-9 and TRBJ2-7): DTGVSQNPRHKITKRGQNVTFRCDPISEHNRLYWYRQTLGQGPEFLTYFQNEAQLEKSRLLSDRFSAERPKGSFSTLEIQRTEQGDSAMYLCASSLENRGGRAFEQYFGPGTRLTVT.

The rearrangement links TRBV10-3 to TRBJ2-3; 15 nucleotides align to TRBD2. The germline V gene encodes CDR1 ENHRY and CDR2 SYGVKD. This CDR3 has 19 residues. The V segment lost 0 bases and the J segment 1 base; nucleotides outside the gene matches: 5. CDR3 bases: TGTGCCATCAGTGAGTCAGGACTAGCGGGGGGGCGTGGCACAGATACGCAGTATTTT. Translation gives CAISESGLAGGRGTDTQYF.

The rearrangement links TRBV2 to TRBJ1-1, with a tentative D call TRBD1 (6 bases). CDR1 and CDR2 (germline): SNHLY, FYNNEI. Trimming took 10 bases from V and 5 from J, leaving 17 bases between them. This CDR3 has 13 amino acids. The CDR3 loop reads CATTPGAVTEAFF. DNA of the CDR3: TGTGCCACCACCCCAGGGGCAGTAACTGAAGCTTTCTTT. Based on the CDR3 plus reference TRBV2 and TRBJ1-1, the full variable domain is EPEVTQTPSHQVTQMGQEVILRCVPISNHLYFYWYRQILGQKVEFLVSFYNNEISEKSEIFDDQFSVERPDGSNFTLKIRSTKLEDSAMYFCATTPGAVTEAFFGQGTRLTVV.

This clone appeared once. This chain uses TRBV27 with TRBJ1-1; D is undetermined. V lost 3 bases to trimming and J lost 5 bases, with 13 bases between them. Per germline, CDR1 MNHEY and CDR2 SMNVEV (reference sequence). There are 14 residues in the CDR3. The CDR3 DNA sequence: TGTGCCAGCAGTTTTTTGGGAGGAGAGACTGAAGCTTTCTTT. Translation: CASSFLGGETEAFF.

The chain is built from TRBV5-4 and TRBJ2-1, with D maybe TRBD2 (6 bases). The V gene's germline CDR1 is SGHNT and CDR2 YYREEE (reference sequence). This CDR3 is 17 amino acids long. Trimming cost V 1 base and J 1 base, with 15 bases left between them. The CDR3 bases are TGTGCCAGCAGCTTGCCAGCGGGTTGGGCATCCTACAATGAGCAGTTCTTC. Translation: CASSLPAGWASYNEQFF.

V usage is TRBV11-1 and J usage is TRBJ2-7; TRBD1 matches 11 bases. V lost 6 bases, J lost 5 bases, and 9 bases stayed unmatched. The germline V gene has CDR1 SGHAT and CDR2 FQDESV (reference sequence). The CDR3 has 15 amino acids. CDR3 DNA: TGTGCCAGCAGTCGACGTACGGGACAGGGGGACGAGCAGTACTTC. Encoded protein: CASSRRTGQGDEQYF.

The chain combines TRBV11-2 with TRBJ2-3; 12 nucleotides align to TRBD2. CDR1 is SGHAT and CDR2 is FQNNGV in the germline V gene. Germline trimming cut 5 bases from V and 5 bases from J; bases unmatched to any gene: 8. The CDR3 has 16 residues. The CDR3 DNA reads TGTGCCAGCAGCGACAGACTAGCGGGAGTGGGAGATACGCAGTATTTT. Its protein product is CASSDRLAGVGDTQYF.

This chain uses TRBV6-5 with TRBJ2-1; 10 bases are shared with TRBD2. Trimming took 4 bases from V and 9 from J; bases not matched to a gene: 6. In germline, CDR1 is MNHEY, CDR2 SVGAGI. This CDR3 contains 14 residues. The CDR3 is CASSSSGGAGEQFF. CDR3 DNA sequence: TGTGCCAGCAGTTCCAGCGGGGGGGCGGGTGAGCAGTTCTTC.

CDR3: CASSRWDNSYEQYF. Here the CDR3 DNA reads TGTGCCAGCAGCCGGTGGGACAACTCCTACGAGCAGTACTTC. This chain uses TRBV13 with TRBJ2-7, with D possibly TRBD1 on 6 matching bases. CDR1 and CDR2 (germline): PRHDT, FYEKMQ (reference sequence). This CDR3 has 14 amino acids. V was pared by 5 bases and J by 0 bases, with 11 bases between. The variable domain in full, with the rest retrieved from reference TRBV13 and TRBJ2-7, is AAGVIQSPRHLIKEKRETATLKCYPIPRHDTVYWYQQGPGQDPQFLISFYEKMQSDKGSIPDRFSAQQFSDYHSELNMSSLELGDSALYFCASSRWDNSYEQYFGPGTRLTVT.

The chain couples TRBV25-1 to TRBJ2-3; TRBD2 aligns across 7 bases. With 4 bases clipped from V and 6 bases from J, the junction kept 13 bases outside the gene matches. The CDR3 length is 16 residues. Germline V gives CDR1 MGHDK, CDR2 SYGVNS. The CDR3: CASSGGVGRAMDTQYF. The CDR3 DNA sequence: TGTGCCAGCAGTGGCGGTGTAGGGAGGGCCATGGATACGCAGTATTTT.